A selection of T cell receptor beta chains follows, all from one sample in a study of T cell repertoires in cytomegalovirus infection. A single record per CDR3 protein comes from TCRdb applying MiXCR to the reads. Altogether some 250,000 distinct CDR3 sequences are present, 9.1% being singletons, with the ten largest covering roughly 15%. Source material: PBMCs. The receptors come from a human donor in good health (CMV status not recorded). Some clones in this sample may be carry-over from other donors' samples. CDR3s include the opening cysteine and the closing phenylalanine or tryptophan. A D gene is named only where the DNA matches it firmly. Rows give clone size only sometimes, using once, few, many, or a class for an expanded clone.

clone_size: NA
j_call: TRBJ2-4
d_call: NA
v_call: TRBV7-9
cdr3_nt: TGTGCCAGCAGCCCTGAATCGATGACAGGATGGGCGGGAAACATTCAGTACTTC
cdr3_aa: CASSPESMTGWAGNIQYF

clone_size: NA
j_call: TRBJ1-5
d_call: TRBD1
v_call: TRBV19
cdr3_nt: TGTGCCAGTAGTACGCGGGGACAGGGTGATCAGCCCCAGCATTTT
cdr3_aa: CASSTRGQGDQPQHF

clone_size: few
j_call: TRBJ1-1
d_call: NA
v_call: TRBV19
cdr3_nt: TGTGCCAGTAGTATAGATGGTGCGGGATGGGCTGAAGCTTTCTTT
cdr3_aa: CASSIDGAGWAEAFF

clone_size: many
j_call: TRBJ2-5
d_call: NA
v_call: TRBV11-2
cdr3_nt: TGTGCCAGCAGCACCACAAGACAGCCCCAAGAGACCCAGTACTTC
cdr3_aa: CASSTTRQPQETQYF

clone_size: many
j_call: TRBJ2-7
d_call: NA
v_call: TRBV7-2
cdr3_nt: TGTGCCAGCAGCCAGGGTATCTACGAGCAGTACTTC
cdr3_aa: CASSQGIYEQYF

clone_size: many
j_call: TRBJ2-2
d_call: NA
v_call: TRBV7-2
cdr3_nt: TGTGCCAGCAGCTTTCGGGGTCTTAACACCGGGGAGCTGTTTTTT
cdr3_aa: CASSFRGLNTGELFF

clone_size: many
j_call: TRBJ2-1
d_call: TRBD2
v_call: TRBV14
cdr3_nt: TGTGCCAGCAGCCAAGATATATTATGGCCGGGGGGTGAGCAGTTCTTC
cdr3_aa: CASSQDILWPGGEQFF

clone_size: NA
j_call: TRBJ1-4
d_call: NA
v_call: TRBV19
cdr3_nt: TGTGCCAGTTCCGGGACTAATGAAAAACTGTTTTTT
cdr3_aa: CASSGTNEKLFF

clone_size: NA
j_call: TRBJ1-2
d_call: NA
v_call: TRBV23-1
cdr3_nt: TGCGCCAGCAAAGATGCAGAGATGGCCTATGGCTACACCTTC
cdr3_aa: CASKDAEMAYGYTF

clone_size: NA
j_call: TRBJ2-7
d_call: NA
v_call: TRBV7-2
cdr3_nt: TGTGCCAGCAGCTTACGGACATCCTACGAGCAGTACTTC
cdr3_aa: CASSLRTSYEQYF

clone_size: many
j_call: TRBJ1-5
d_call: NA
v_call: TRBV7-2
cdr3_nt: TGTGCCAGCAGCTTAAACGGACAGAACAATCAGCCCCAGCATTTT
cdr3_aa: CASSLNGQNNQPQHF

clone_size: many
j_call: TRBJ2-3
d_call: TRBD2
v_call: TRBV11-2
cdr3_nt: TGTGCCAGCAGCTTAGGCGGGAGTCCTGTAGATACGCAGTATTTT
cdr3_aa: CASSLGGSPVDTQYF

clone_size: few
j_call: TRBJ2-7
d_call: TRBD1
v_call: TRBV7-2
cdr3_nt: TGTGCCAGCAGCTCCGGGACAGGGAGATACGAGCAGTACTTC
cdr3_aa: CASSSGTGRYEQYF

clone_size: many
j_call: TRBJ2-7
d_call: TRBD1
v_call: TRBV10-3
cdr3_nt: TGTGCCATCAGTGAGAAACAGGGGGCCTACGAGCAGTACTTC
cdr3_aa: CAISEKQGAYEQYF

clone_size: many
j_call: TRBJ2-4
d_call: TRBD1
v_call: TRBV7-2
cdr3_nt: TGTGCCAGCAGCTTGGCCGGGACAGGGGGGTCCAAAAACATTCAGTACTTC
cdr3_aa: CASSLAGTGGSKNIQYF

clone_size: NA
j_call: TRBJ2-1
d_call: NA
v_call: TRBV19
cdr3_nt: TGTGCCAGTAATGACGGTAGCTCCTACAATGAGCAGTTCTTC
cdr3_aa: CASNDGSSYNEQFF

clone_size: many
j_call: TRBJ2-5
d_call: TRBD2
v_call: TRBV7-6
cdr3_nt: TGTGCCAGCAGCCCCCAACTAGCGGGCCTACAAGAGACCCAGTACTTC
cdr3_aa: CASSPQLAGLQETQYF

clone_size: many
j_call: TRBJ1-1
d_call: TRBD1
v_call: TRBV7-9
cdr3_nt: TGTGCCAGCGGGACAGGGGGCGCGGACACTGAAGCTTTCTTT
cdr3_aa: CASGTGGADTEAFF

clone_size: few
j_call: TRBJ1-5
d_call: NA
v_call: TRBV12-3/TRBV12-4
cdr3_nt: TGTGCCACAAAACAGGAGGCGCATAGCAATCAGCCCCAGCATTTT
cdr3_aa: CATKQEAHSNQPQHF

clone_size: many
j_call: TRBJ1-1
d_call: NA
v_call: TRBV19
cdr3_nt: TGTGCCAGCCGCCCTTTAAGAGAAAACACTGAAGCTTTCTTT
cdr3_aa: CASRPLRENTEAFF

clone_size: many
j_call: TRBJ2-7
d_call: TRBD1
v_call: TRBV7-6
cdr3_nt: TGTGCCAGCAGCTCCCTCGGGACAGGGATAAACGAGCAGTACTTC
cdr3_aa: CASSSLGTGINEQYF

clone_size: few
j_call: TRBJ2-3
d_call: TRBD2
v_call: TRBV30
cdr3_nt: TGTGCCTGGAGTTCGTACATCCCTAGCGGGGGGCCAAGCACAGATACGCAGTATTTT
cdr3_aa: CAWSSYIPSGGPSTDTQYF

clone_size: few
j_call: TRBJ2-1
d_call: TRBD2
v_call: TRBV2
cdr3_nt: TGTGCCAGCAGTGAGGAAGCGGGGGGAATCAATGAGCAGTTCTTC
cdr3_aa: CASSEEAGGINEQFF

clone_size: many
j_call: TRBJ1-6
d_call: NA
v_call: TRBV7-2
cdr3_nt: TGTGCCAGCAGCTTTGGACAAAACTATAATTCACCCCTCCACTTT
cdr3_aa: CASSFGQNYNSPLHF

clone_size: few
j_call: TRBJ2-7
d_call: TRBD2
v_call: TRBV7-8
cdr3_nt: TGTGCCAGCAGCTTTAAAACGGGACTACTAACCTACGAGCAGTACTTC
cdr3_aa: CASSFKTGLLTYEQYF

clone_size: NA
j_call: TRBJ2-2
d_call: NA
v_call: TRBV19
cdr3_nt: TGTGCCAGTAGTGTCGAGGGGAACACCGGGGAGCTGTTTTTT
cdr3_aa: CASSVEGNTGELFF

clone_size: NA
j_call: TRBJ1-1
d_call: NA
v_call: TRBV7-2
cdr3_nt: TGTGCCAGCAGCGCACGTAGGATTTCCGAAGCTTTCTTT
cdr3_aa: CASSARRISEAFF

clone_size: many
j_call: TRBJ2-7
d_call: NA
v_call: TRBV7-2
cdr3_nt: TGTGCCAGCACCCCCGGGGCAGGAACAACCGAGCAGTACTTC
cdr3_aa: CASTPGAGTTEQYF

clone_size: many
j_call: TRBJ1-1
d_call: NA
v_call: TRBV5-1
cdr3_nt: TGCGCCAGCAGCCTACAAACCCGGGACACCATGAACACTGAAGCTTTCTTT
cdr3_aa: CASSLQTRDTMNTEAFF

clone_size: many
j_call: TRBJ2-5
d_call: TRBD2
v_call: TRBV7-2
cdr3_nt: TGTGCCAGCAGCCCCCAGACTAGCGGGGAGACCCAGTACTTC
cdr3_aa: CASSPQTSGETQYF

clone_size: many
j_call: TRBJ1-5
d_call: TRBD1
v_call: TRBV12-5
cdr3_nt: TGTGCTAGTGGTTCGGGATATCAGGGGGCAGCGGATCAGCCCCAGCATTTT
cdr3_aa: CASGSGYQGAADQPQHF

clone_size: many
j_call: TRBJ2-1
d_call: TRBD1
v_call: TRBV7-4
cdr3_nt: TGTGCCAGCAGCTACGGTTGGGGACAGGGGAACAATGAGCAGTTCTTC
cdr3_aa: CASSYGWGQGNNEQFF

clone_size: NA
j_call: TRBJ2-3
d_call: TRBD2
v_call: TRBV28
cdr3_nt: TGTGCCAGCAGTTTAAGGACTAGCGGGGTTAAAGATACGCAGTATTTT
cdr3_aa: CASSLRTSGVKDTQYF

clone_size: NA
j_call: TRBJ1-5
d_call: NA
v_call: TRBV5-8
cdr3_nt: TGTGCCAGCAGCTTGGAGGGGGGCGGCAATCAGCCCCAGCATTTT
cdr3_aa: CASSLEGGGNQPQHF

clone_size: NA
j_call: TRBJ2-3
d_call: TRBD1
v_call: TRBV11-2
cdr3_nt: TGTGCCAGCAGCCACTCGTATGGGGGGACAGGGGAGACAGATACGCAGTATTTT
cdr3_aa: CASSHSYGGTGETDTQYF

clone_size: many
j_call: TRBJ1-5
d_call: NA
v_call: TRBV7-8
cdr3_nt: TGTGCCAGCAGCCCTCAGGTTCTCAATCAGCCCCAGCATTTT
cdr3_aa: CASSPQVLNQPQHF

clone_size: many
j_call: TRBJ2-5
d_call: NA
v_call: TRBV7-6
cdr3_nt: TGTGCCAGCAGCTTAGTCCGTCCAGGACAAGAGACCCAGTACTTC
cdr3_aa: CASSLVRPGQETQYF

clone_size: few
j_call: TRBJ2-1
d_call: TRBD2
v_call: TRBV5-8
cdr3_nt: TGTGCCAGCAGCTCGGGACTAGCGGGTAATTACAATGAGCAGTTCTTC
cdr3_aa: CASSSGLAGNYNEQFF

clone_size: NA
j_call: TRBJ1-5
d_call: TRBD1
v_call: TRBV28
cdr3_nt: TGTGCCAGCAGGCAAACGACAGGGGGGCAGCCCCAGCATTTT
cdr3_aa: CASRQTTGGQPQHF

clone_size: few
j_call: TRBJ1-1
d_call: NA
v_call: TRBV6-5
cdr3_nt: TGTGCCAGCAGTAGGGACACCTGGGCTGAAGCTTTCTTT
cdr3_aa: CASSRDTWAEAFF

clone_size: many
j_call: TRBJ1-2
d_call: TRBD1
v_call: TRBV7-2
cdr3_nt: TGTGCCAGCAGCGGCCGACAGGGGGCATCATCGAGCTACACCTTC
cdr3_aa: CASSGRQGASSSYTF

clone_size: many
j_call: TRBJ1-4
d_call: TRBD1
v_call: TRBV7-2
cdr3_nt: TGTGCCAGCAGCTTAGTGGGGACAGGGGGCGCTAAAAAACTGTTTTTT
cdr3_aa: CASSLVGTGGAKKLFF

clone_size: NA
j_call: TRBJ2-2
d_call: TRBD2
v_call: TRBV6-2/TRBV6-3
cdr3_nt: TGTGCCAGCAGCCGAACTAGCGGGATAAGTGGCGGGGAGCTGTTTTTT
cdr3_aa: CASSRTSGISGGELFF

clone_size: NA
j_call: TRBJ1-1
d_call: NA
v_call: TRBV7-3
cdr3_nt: TGTGCCAGCAGCCTAGACATATCCACTGAAGCTTTCTTT
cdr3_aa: CASSLDISTEAFF

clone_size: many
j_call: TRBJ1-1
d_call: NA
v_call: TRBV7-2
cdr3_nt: TGTGCCAGCAGCTTAGTAGGGGGTATGAACACTGAAGCTTTCTTT
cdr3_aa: CASSLVGGMNTEAFF

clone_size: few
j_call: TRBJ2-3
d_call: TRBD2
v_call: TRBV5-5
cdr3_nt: TGTGCCAGCAGCTTACTAGCGGGGGGGCTCGGCACAGATACGCAGTATTTT
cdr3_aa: CASSLLAGGLGTDTQYF

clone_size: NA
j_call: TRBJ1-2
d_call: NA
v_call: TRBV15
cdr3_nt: TGTGCCACGGGCGGTTTAGACAGGACCTATGGCTACACCTTC
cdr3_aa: CATGGLDRTYGYTF

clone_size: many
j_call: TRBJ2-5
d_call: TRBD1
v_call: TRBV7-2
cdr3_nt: TGTGCCAGCACCCCCCCCGGACAGGGAGTTTTTGAGACCCAGTACTTC
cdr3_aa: CASTPPGQGVFETQYF

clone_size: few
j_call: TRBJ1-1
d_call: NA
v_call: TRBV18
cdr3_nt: TGTGCCAGCTCACCAGCAGGGAGTGCAAGTACTGAAGCTTTCTTT
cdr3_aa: CASSPAGSASTEAFF

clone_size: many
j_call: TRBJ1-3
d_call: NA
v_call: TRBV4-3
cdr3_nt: TGCGCCAGCAGCCAAGATGTGGGCTCTGGAAACACCATATATTTT
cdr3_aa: CASSQDVGSGNTIYF

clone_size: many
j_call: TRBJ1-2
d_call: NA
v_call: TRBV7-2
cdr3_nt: TGTGCCAGCAGCTCAGCTATGCAGGGTCTCTATGGCTACACCTTC
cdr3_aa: CASSSAMQGLYGYTF

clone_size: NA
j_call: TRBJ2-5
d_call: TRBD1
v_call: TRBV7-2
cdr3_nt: TGTGCCAGCAGCTTAGATGGGACAGGGGTTGAGACCCAGTACTTC
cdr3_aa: CASSLDGTGVETQYF

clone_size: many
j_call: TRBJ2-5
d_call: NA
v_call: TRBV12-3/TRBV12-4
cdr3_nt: TGTGCCAGCAGACGTGGCGGCGCCCAGTACTTC
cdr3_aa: CASRRGGAQYF

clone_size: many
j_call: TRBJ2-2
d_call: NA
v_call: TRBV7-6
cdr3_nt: TGTGCCAGCAGCCCCCAGGTCACCGGGGAGCTGTTTTTT
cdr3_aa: CASSPQVTGELFF

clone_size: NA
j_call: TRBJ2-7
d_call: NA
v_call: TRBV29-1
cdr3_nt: TGCAGCGTCAGCGAGGACACCCCCCCCTACGAGCAGTACTTC
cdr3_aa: CSVSEDTPPYEQYF

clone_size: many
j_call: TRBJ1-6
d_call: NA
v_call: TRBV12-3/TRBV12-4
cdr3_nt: TGTGCCAGCTTGGGCCTGAGGAATTCACCCCTCCACTTT
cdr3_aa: CASLGLRNSPLHF

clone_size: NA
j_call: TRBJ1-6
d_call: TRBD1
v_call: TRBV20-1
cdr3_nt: TGCAGTGCTAGAGATTCAGGGGGATCGGGCTCCTATAATTCACCCCTCCACTTT
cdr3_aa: CSARDSGGSGSYNSPLHF